A selection of T cell receptor beta chains follows, all from one sample in a study of blood T cells in healthy people across ages. TCRdb independently ran MiXCR on the 5' RACE reads; one entry per CDR3 protein. The sample carries some 780,000 distinct CDR3 sequences, roughly three fifths recorded once. Source material: blood. The receptors stem from a man aged 35-49 years in good health. CDR3s include the opening cysteine and the closing phenylalanine or tryptophan. D genes are given only for firm matches. Clone size, where shown, is once, few, many, or a class for clones that have expanded.

D: TRBD2
length: 18
J: TRBJ2-5
size: once
V: TRBV4-1
CDR3: CASSQDWAGVFSNNEQYF
DNA: TGCGCCAGCAGCCAAGATTGGGCGGGAGTGTTTTCCAACAATGAGCAGTACTTC

D: NA
length: 15
J: TRBJ1-2
size: NA
V: TRBV6-1
CDR3: CASSELEGQSYGYTF
DNA: TGTGCCAGCAGTGAGCTGGAGGGGCAGAGCTATGGCTACACCTTC

D: TRBD1
length: 15
J: TRBJ1-5
size: NA
V: TRBV2
CDR3: CASSGGGQGNQPQHF
DNA: TGTGCCAGCAGTGGGGGGGGACAGGGCAATCAGCCCCAGCATTTT

D: TRBD2
length: 17
J: TRBJ2-3
size: NA
V: TRBV3-1
CDR3: CASSLRRLAASTDTQYF
DNA: TGTGCCAGCAGCCTAAGACGGCTAGCGGCCAGCACAGATACGCAGTATTTT

D: NA
length: 12
J: TRBJ2-3
size: once
V: TRBV7-2
CDR3: CASRRTSDTQYF
DNA: TGTGCCAGCAGGAGAACGTCGGATACGCAGTATTTT

D: TRBD2
length: 15
J: TRBJ2-7
size: NA
V: TRBV7-3
CDR3: CASSSGLAGRSEQYF
DNA: TGTGCCAGCAGCTCTGGACTAGCGGGAAGGTCCGAGCAGTACTTC

D: TRBD1
length: 14
J: TRBJ1-4
size: NA
V: TRBV5-1
CDR3: CASSRDRNNEKLFF
DNA: TGCGCCAGCAGCCGGGACAGGAATAATGAAAAACTGTTTTTT

D: NA
length: 15
J: TRBJ1-4
size: once
V: TRBV5-1
CDR3: CASSLNPAYGEKLFF
DNA: TGCGCCAGCAGCTTAAACCCAGCGTACGGTGAAAAACTGTTTTTT

D: NA
length: 13
J: TRBJ2-3
size: NA
V: TRBV7-9
CDR3: CASSSEYTDTQYF
DNA: TGTGCCAGCAGCTCGGAGTACACAGATACGCAGTATTTT

D: NA
length: 13
J: TRBJ2-7
size: few
V: TRBV4-2
CDR3: CASSQDWVGVQYF
DNA: TGTGCCAGCAGCCAAGATTGGGTGGGGGTGCAGTACTTC

D: TRBD1
length: 15
J: TRBJ2-7
size: NA
V: TRBV28
CDR3: CASRLSGTGLYEQYF
DNA: TGTGCCAGCAGACTCTCCGGGACAGGGCTGTACGAGCAGTACTTC

D: TRBD2
length: 14
J: TRBJ2-1
size: few
V: TRBV24-1
CDR3: CATSDRTSSYEQFF
DNA: TGTGCCACCAGTGATAGGACTAGCAGCTATGAGCAGTTCTTC

D: NA
length: 16
J: TRBJ1-5
size: NA
V: TRBV20-1
CDR3: CSARDYSGYSNQPQHF
DNA: TGCAGTGCTAGAGATTATAGCGGGTATAGCAATCAGCCCCAGCATTTT

D: TRBD2
length: 14
J: TRBJ2-1
size: NA
V: TRBV7-8
CDR3: CASSLFGGYNEQFF
DNA: TGTGCCAGCAGCTTATTCGGGGGGTACAATGAGCAGTTCTTC

D: NA
length: 14
J: TRBJ2-4
size: NA
V: TRBV28
CDR3: CASSSRWGLGEQYF
DNA: TGTGCCAGCAGTTCCCGATGGGGGCTGGGGGAGCAGTACTTC

D: TRBD1
length: 20
J: TRBJ2-6
size: few
V: TRBV7-8
CDR3: CASSFKTGTDIQSGANVLTF
DNA: TGTGCCAGCAGCTTCAAGACCGGGACAGACATTCAATCTGGGGCCAACGTCCTGACTTTC

D: NA
length: 13
J: TRBJ1-1
size: NA
V: TRBV27
CDR3: CASSYTVNTEAFF
DNA: TGTGCCAGCAGTTACACAGTGAACACTGAAGCTTTCTTT

D: NA
length: 14
J: TRBJ1-4
size: NA
V: TRBV3-1
CDR3: CASSQRVSEEKLFF
DNA: TGTGCCAGCAGCCAACGGGTTTCCGAGGAAAAACTGTTTTTT

D: TRBD1
length: 15
J: TRBJ2-3
size: few
V: TRBV28
CDR3: CASKYRGLLMGTQYF
DNA: TGTGCCAGCAAATACAGGGGGCTCCTGATGGGTACGCAGTATTTT

D: NA
length: 15
J: TRBJ2-1
size: NA
V: TRBV27
CDR3: CASSLSRGSHNEQFF
DNA: TGTGCCAGCAGTCTTAGCCGGGGTTCGCACAATGAGCAGTTCTTC

D: NA
length: 15
J: TRBJ2-5
size: NA
V: TRBV29-1
CDR3: CSVEAWGSGEETQYF
DNA: TGCAGCGTTGAAGCGTGGGGGAGTGGGGAAGAGACCCAGTACTTC

D: TRBD2
length: 14
J: TRBJ2-7
size: NA
V: TRBV7-8
CDR3: CASSRSGLAAEQYF
DNA: TGTGCCAGCAGCCGGTCGGGACTAGCTGCCGAGCAGTACTTC

D: TRBD2
length: 16
J: TRBJ2-7
size: NA
V: TRBV7-2
CDR3: CASSLEGTSGNYEQYF
DNA: TGTGCCAGCAGCTTAGAAGGGACTAGCGGGAATTACGAGCAGTACTTC

D: TRBD1
length: 15
J: TRBJ1-2
size: NA
V: TRBV7-8
CDR3: CASSLESGGGYGYTF
DNA: TGTGCCAGCAGCCTAGAATCAGGGGGCGGGTATGGCTACACCTTC

D: NA
length: 14
J: TRBJ2-3
size: few
V: TRBV29-1
CDR3: CSVGRLVPTDTQYF
DNA: TGCAGCGTTGGTAGGCTGGTCCCAACAGATACGCAGTATTTT

D: NA
length: 12
J: TRBJ2-7
size: NA
V: TRBV29-1
CDR3: CSATTDSYEQYF
DNA: TGCAGCGCCACGACAGACTCCTACGAGCAGTACTTC

D: TRBD1
length: 16
J: TRBJ2-7
size: NA
V: TRBV27
CDR3: CASSSFEGGAINEQYF
DNA: TGTGCCAGCAGTTCCTTTGAAGGGGGCGCGATCAACGAGCAGTACTTC

D: NA
length: 18
J: TRBJ1-2
size: NA
V: TRBV14
CDR3: CASSRATTGIGAYYGYTF
DNA: TGTGCCAGCAGCCGAGCGACCACAGGGATCGGAGCGTACTATGGCTACACCTTC

D: NA
length: 10
J: TRBJ1-2
size: NA
V: TRBV20-1
CDR3: CSGGENGYTF
DNA: TGCAGTGGAGGGGAGAATGGCTACACCTTC

D: TRBD2
length: 15
J: TRBJ2-1
size: NA
V: TRBV25-1
CDR3: CASSAYRSGSYDQFF
DNA: TGTGCCAGCAGTGCTTACCGTAGCGGGAGCTATGATCAGTTCTTC

D: NA
length: 17
J: TRBJ2-3
size: NA
V: TRBV21-1
CDR3: CASSKTRDRGPVDTQYF
DNA: TGTGCCAGCAGCAAAACCCGGGACAGGGGCCCGGTAGATACGCAGTATTTT

D: NA
length: 14
J: TRBJ2-3
size: NA
V: TRBV20-1
CDR3: CSARDVFHSQTQYF
DNA: TGCAGTGCTAGAGATGTCTTCCACTCACAAACGCAGTATTTT

D: TRBD2
length: 14
J: TRBJ2-7
size: NA
V: TRBV9
CDR3: CASSVGTSFYEQYF
DNA: TGTGCCAGCAGCGTAGGGACTAGCTTCTACGAGCAGTACTTC

D: NA
length: 13
J: TRBJ1-2
size: NA
V: TRBV15
CDR3: CATSTGVSYGYTF
DNA: TGTGCCACCTCGACGGGGGTGTCCTATGGCTACACCTTC

D: NA
length: 14
J: TRBJ2-5
size: NA
V: TRBV9
CDR3: CASSNGENPREQYF
DNA: TGTGCCAGCAGTAACGGTGAAAATCCCAGGGAGCAGTACTTC

D: NA
length: 15
J: TRBJ2-2
size: NA
V: TRBV7-6
CDR3: CASSSGVSGTGELFF
DNA: TGTGCCAGCAGCTCGGGGGTATCGGGCACCGGGGAGCTGTTTTTT

D: NA
length: 15
J: TRBJ2-5
size: NA
V: TRBV4-1
CDR3: CASSQDGKDQETQYF
DNA: TGCGCCAGCAGCCAAGATGGAAAGGACCAAGAGACCCAGTACTTC

D: NA
length: 14
J: TRBJ1-2
size: NA
V: TRBV7-9
CDR3: CASSQLLGLNGYTF
DNA: TGTGCCAGCAGCCAACTTCTGGGGCTCAATGGCTACACCTTC